The clone carrying this TCR beta chain appeared many times. The data are from a study of glioma-infiltrating T cells. TCR alpha and beta CDR3 regions were amplified from RNA using iRepertoire nested multiplex PCR. MiXCR, applied by TCRdb to the multiplex PCR reads, yields one record per CDR3 protein. The sample carries 100,000 to 150,000 distinct CDR3 sequences, approximately 25% recorded once. CDR3 length equals 14 residues. Germline lookup yields CDR1 SGHTA and CDR2 FQGNSA. V lost 6 bases and J lost 4, with 16 bases in between. The specimen sequenced was glioma tissue, nonneoplastic brain tissue, or PBMCs (not recorded which). The clonotype was recovered from a human donor with low-grade glioma or glioblastoma, undergoing nonglioma brain surgery, or in good health (not recorded which). The V call is TRBV7-2, the J call TRBJ2-7, with a weak D call TRBD2 (5 bases). CDR3 sequence: CASRYDSGVYEQYF. The CDR3 nucleotides read TGTGCCAGCAGATACGACTCCGGGGTTTACGAGCAGTACTTC.